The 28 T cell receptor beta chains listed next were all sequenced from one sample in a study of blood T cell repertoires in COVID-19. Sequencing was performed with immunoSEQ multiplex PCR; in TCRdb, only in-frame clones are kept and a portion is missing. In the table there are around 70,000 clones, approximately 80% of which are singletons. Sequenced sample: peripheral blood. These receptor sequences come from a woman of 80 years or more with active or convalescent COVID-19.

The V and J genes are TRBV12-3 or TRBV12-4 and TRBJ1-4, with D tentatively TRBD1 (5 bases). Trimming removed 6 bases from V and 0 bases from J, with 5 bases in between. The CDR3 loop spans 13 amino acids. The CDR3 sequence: CASRTATNEKLFF. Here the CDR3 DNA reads TGTGCCAGCAGGACAGCAACTAATGAAAAACTGTTTTTT.

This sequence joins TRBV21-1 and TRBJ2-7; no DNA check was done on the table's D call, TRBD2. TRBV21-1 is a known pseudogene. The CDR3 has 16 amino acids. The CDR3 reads CASSKEPSGSFNEQYF. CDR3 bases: TGTGCCAGCAGCAAAGAACCTAGCGGGAGTTTCAACGAGCAGTACTTC.

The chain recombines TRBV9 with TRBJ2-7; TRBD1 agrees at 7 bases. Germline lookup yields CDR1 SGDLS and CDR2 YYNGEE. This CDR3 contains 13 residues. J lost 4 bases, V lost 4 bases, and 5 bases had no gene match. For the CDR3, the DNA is TGTGCCAGCAGCTTTAGACAGGGTTACGAGCAGTACTTC. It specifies CASSFRQGYEQYF.

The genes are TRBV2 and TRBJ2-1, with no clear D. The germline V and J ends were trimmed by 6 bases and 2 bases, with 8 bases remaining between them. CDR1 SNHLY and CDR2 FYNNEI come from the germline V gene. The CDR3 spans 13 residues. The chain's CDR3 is CASRSVAYNEQFF. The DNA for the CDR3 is TGTGCCAGCAGGAGTGTCGCCTACAATGAGCAGTTCTTC.

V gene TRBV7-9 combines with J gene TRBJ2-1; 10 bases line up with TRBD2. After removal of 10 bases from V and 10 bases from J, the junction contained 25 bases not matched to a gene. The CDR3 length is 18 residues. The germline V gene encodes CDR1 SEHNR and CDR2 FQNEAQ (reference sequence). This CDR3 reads CATRHSRGERGGRLEQFF. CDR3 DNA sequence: TGTGCCACCCGCCATAGCCGAGGGGAGCGGGGGGGCCGTTTGGAGCAGTTCTTC.

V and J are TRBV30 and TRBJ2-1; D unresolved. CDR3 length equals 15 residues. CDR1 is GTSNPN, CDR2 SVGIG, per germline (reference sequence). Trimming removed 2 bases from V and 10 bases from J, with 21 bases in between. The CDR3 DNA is TGTGCCTGGAGTTTTTTGTCTCCAATAACGGTGGAGCAGTTCTTC. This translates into CAWSFLSPITVEQFF.

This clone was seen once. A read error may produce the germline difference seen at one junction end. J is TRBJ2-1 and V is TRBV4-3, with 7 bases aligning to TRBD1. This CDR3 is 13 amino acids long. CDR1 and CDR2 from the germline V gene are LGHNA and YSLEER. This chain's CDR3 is CASSQAVQGTRVF. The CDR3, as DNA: TGCGCCAGCAGCCAAGCCGTACAGGGGACGAGGGTCTTC.

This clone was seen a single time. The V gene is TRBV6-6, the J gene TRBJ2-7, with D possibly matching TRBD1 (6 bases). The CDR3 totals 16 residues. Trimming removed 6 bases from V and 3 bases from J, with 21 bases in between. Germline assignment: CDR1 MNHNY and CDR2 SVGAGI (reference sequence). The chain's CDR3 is CASSRSGQTILYEQYF. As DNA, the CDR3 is TGTGCCAGCAGCCGATCCGGACAGACCATCCTCTACGAGCAGTACTTC.

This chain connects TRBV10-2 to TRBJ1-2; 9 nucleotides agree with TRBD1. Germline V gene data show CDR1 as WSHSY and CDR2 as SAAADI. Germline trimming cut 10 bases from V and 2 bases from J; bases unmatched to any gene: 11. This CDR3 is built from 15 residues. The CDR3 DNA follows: TGCGCCACCCTCCGGGACAGGGAGGTAAACTATGGCTACACCTTC. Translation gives CATLRDREVNYGYTF.

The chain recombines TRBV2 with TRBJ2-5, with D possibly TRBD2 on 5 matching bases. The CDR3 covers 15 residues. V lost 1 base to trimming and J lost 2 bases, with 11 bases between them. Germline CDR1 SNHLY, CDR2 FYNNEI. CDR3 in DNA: TGTGCCAGCAGTGAAGTGGGAGCCCTACAAGAGACCCAGTACTTC. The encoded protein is CASSEVGALQETQYF.

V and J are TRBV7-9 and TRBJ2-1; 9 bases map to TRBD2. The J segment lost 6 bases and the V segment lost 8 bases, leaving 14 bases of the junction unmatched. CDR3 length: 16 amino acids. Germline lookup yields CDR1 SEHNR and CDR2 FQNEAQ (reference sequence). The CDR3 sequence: CASGAYSGRVPNEQFF. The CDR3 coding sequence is TGTGCCAGCGGTGCTTATAGCGGGAGAGTCCCCAATGAGCAGTTCTTC. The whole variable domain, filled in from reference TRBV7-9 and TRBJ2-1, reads DTGVSQNPRHKITKRGQNVTFRCDPISEHNRLYWYRQTLGQGPEFLTYFQNEAQLEKSRLLSDRFSAERPKGSFSTLEIQRTEQGDSAMYLCASGAYSGRVPNEQFFGPGTRLTVL.

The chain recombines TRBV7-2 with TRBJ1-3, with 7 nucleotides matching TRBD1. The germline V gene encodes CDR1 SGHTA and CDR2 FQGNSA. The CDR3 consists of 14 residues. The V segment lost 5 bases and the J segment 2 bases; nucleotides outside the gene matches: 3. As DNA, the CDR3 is TGTGCCAGCAGCATGGGGACAGCTGGAAACACCATATATTTT. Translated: CASSMGTAGNTIYF.

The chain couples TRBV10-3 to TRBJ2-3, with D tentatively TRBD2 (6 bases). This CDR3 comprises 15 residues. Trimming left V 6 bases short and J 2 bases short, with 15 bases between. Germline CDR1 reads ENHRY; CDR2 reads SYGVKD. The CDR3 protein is CAIRKRDFDTDTQYF. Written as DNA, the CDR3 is TGTGCCATCAGAAAACGGGACTTTGACACAGATACGCAGTATTTT.

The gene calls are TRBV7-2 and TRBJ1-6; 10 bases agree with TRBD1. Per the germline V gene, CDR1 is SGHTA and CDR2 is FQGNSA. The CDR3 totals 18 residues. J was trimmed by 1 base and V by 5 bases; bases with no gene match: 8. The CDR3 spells CASSRDRGKSSYNSPLHF. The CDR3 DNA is TGTGCCAGCAGCCGGGACAGGGGAAAGAGTTCCTATAATTCACCCCTCCACTTT. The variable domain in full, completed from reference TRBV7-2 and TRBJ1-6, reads GAGVSQSPSNKVTEKGKDVELRCDPISGHTALYWYRQSLGQGLEFLIYFQGNSAPDKSGLPSDRFSAERTGGSVSTLTIQRTQQEDSAVYLCASSRDRGKSSYNSPLHFGNGTRLTVT.

CDR3 loop: CASNLRRGLEQFF. In DNA, the CDR3 is TGTGCCAGCAACCTCAGACGAGGGCTTGAGCAGTTCTTC. V is TRBV27 and J is TRBJ2-1, with D possibly matching TRBD2 (5 bases). The CDR3 length is 13 residues. CDR1 is MNHEY and CDR2 is SMNVEV in the germline V gene (reference sequence). Trimming stripped 7 bases from V and 9 bases from J, with 16 bases between.

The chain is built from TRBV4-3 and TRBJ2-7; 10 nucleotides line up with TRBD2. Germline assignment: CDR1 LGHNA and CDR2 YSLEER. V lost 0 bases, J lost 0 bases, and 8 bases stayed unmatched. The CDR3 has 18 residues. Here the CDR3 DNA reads TGCGCCAGCAGCCAAGATGCTAGCGGGGGACCTAGCTCCTACGAGCAGTACTTC. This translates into CASSQDASGGPSSYEQYF.

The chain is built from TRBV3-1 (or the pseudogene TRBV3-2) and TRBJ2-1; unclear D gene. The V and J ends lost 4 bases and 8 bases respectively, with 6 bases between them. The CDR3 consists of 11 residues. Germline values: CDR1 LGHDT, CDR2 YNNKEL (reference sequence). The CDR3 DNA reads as TGTGCCAGCAGCCGACGGGATGAGCAGTTCTTC. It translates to CASSRRDEQFF.

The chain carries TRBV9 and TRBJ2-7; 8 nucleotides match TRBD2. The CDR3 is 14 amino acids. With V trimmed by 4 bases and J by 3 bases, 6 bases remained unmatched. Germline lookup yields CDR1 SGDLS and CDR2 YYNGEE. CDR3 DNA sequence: TGTGCCAGCAGCCATGCGGGGGGCAACTACGAGCAGTACTTC. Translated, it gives CASSHAGGNYEQYF. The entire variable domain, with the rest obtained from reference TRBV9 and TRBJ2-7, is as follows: DSGVTQTPKHLITATGQRVTLRCSPRSGDLSVYWYQQSLDQGLQFLIQYYNGEERAKGNILERFSAQQFPDLHSELNLSSLELGDSALYFCASSHAGGNYEQYFGPGTRLTVT.

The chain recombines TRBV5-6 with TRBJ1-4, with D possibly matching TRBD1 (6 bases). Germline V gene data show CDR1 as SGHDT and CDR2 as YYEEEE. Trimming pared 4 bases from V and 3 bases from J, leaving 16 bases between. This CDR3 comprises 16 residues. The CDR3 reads CASSKSQGQSNEKLFF. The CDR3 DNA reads TGTGCCAGCAGCAAATCCCAGGGGCAGTCTAATGAAAAACTGTTTTTT.

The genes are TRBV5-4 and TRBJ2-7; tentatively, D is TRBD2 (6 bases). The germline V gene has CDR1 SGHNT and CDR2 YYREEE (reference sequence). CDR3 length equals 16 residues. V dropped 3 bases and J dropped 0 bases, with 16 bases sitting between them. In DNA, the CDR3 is TGTGCCAGCAGCTGGGCATTTAGCGGAAACTCCTACGAGCAGTACTTC. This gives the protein CASSWAFSGNSYEQYF.

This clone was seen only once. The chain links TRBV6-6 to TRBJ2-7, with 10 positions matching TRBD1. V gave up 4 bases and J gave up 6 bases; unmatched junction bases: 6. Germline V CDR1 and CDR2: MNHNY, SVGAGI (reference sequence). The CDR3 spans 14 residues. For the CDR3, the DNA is TGTGCCAGCAGTTCCTTCGACAGGGGGCGCGAGCAGTACTTC. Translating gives CASSSFDRGREQYF.

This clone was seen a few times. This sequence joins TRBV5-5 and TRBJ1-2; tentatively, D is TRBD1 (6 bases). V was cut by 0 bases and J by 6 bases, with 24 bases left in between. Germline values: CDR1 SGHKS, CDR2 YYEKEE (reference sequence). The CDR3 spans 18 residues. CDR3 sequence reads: CASSLEQVGGRVTDGYTF. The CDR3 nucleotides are TGTGCCAGCAGCTTGGAGCAAGTGGGGGGGCGGGTCACGGATGGCTACACCTTC.

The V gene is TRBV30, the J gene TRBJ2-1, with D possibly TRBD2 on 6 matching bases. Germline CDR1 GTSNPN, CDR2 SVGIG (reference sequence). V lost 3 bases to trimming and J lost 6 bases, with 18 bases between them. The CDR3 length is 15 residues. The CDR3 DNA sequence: TGTGCCTGGAGGACCGGGACTGCAAGGTTCAATGAGCAGTTCTTC. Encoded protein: CAWRTGTARFNEQFF.

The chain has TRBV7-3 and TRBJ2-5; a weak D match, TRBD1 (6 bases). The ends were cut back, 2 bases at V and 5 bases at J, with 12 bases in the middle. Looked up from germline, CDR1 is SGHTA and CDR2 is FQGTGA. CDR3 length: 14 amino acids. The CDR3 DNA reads TGTGCCAGCAGCTTATCTGGGCAGGGGGAGACCCAGTACTTC. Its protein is CASSLSGQGETQYF.

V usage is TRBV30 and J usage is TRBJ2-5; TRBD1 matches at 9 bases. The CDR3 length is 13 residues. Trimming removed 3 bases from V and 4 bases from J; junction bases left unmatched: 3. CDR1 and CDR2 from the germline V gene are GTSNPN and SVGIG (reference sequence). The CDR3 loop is CAWSKTGGETQYF. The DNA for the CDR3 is TGTGCCTGGAGCAAGACAGGGGGAGAGACCCAGTACTTC.

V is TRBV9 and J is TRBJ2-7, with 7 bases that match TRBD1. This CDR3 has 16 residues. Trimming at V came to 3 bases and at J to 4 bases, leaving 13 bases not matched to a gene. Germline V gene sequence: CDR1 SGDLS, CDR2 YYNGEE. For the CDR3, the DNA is TGTGCCAGCAGCGCCGCCGGACAGGACGGGTTTTACGAGCAGTACTTC. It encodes CASSAAGQDGFYEQYF.

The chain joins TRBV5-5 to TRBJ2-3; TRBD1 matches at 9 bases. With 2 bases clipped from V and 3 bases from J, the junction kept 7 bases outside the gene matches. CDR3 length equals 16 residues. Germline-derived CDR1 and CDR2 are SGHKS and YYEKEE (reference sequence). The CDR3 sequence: CASSLNSGTGTDTQYF. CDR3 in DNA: TGTGCCAGCAGCTTAAACTCCGGGACAGGGACAGATACGCAGTATTTT.

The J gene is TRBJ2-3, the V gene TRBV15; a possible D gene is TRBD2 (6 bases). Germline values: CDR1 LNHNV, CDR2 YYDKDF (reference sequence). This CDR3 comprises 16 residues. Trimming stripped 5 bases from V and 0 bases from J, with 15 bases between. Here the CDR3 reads CATSSRVRGSTDTQYF. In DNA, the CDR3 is TGTGCCACCAGCTCCCGCGTGCGGGGAAGCACAGATACGCAGTATTTT.